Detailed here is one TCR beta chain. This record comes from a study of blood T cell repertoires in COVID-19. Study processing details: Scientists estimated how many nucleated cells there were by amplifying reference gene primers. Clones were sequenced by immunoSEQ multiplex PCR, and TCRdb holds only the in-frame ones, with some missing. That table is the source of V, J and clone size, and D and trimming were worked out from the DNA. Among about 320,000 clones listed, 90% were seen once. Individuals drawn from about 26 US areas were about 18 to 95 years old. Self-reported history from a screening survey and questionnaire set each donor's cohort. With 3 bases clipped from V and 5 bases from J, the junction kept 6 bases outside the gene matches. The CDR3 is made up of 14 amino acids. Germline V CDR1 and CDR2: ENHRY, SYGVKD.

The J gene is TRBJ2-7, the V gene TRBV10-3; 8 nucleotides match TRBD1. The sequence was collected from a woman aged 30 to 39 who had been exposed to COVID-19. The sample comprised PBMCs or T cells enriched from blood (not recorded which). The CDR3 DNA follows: TGTGCCATCAGTGAAGCCAGGGGGCCCAACGAGCAGTACTTC. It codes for CAISEARGPNEQYF.